The 26 T cell receptor beta chains reported below all come from one sample, sequenced in a study of blood T cell repertoires in COVID-19. Some clones are missing from TCRdb's copy, which holds only in-frame ones; the method was immunoSEQ multiplex PCR. The top ten clones hold around 0.92% of a sample with about 430,000 clones, 70% to 90% of them seen once. The sample was peripheral blood. These receptors all come from a man aged 18 to 29 with COVID-19, enrolled during active disease.

The rearrangement links TRBV2 to TRBJ2-5, with 8 bases aligning to TRBD1. The junction had 6 bases not matched to a gene; V was cut back by 8 bases and J by 1 base. CDR3 size: 14 residues. Germline CDR1 reads SNHLY; CDR2 reads FYNNEI. This CDR3 is CASGGQGGQETQYF. CDR3 coding DNA: TGTGCCAGCGGCGGACAGGGAGGCCAAGAGACCCAGTACTTC.

The chain joins TRBV18 to TRBJ2-2; 8 bases align to TRBD1. The germline CDR1 and CDR2 sequences are KGHSH and LQKENI. The CDR3 sequence is 18 residues long. With V trimmed by 6 bases and J by 0 bases, 12 bases remained unmatched. CDR3 nucleotides: TGTGCCAGCTCCCTAAGGGACAGGAGCATTACGAACACCGGGGAGCTGTTTTTT. Amino acid sequence: CASSLRDRSITNTGELFF.

The V and J genes are TRBV5-8 and TRBJ1-5; the D is unclear. Trimming stripped 5 bases from V and 4 bases from J, with 13 bases between. The CDR3 runs 14 residues. The V gene's germline CDR1 is SGHTS and CDR2 YDEGEE. CDR3 region: CASRRRTGNQPQHF. For the CDR3, the DNA is TGTGCCAGCAGGCGGAGGACGGGGAATCAGCCCCAGCATTTT.

The gene calls are TRBV7-9 and TRBJ1-2, with TRBD1 identical over 12 bases. The germline V gene encodes CDR1 SEHNR and CDR2 FQNEAQ (reference sequence). The CDR3 spans 16 residues. J gave up 3 bases and V 7 bases, and 9 bases lay outside the gene matches. Written as DNA, the CDR3 is TGTGCCAGCACCGACTCCGGGACAGGGGGCGACTATGGCTACACCTTC. Its translation: CASTDSGTGGDYGYTF.

The V call is TRBV29-1, the J call TRBJ2-2, with TRBD2 matching over 11 bases. V dropped 7 bases and J dropped 4; count of bases not matched to a gene: 8. CDR1 and CDR2 from the germline V gene are SQVTM and ANQGSEA. The CDR3 covers 15 residues. The CDR3 spells CSALAGGPGTGELFF. For the CDR3, the DNA is TGCAGCGCCTTAGCGGGAGGGCCGGGCACCGGGGAGCTGTTTTTT.

V and J are TRBV5-1 and TRBJ1-1; D may be TRBD1 (5 bases). Trimming took off 3 bases at V and 3 bases at J, with 12 bases between the two ends. The CDR3 totals 14 residues. Germline V CDR1 and CDR2: SGHRS, YFSETQ. CDR3 loop: CASSSSGGDTEAFF. CDR3 DNA sequence: TGCGCCAGCAGCTCTAGTGGGGGGGACACTGAAGCTTTCTTT.

This clone has more than one count but fewer than ten. The chain uses TRBV5-1 and TRBJ1-2; D is possibly TRBD1 (5 bases). V was pared by 4 bases and J by 1 base, with 8 bases between. Germline assignment: CDR1 SGHRS and CDR2 YFSETQ. The CDR3 sequence is 13 residues long. The CDR3 region has the DNA TGCGCCAGCAGCCCGACAGTTAACTATGGCTACACCTTC. As protein: CASSPTVNYGYTF. The whole variable domain, remainder taken from reference TRBV5-1 and TRBJ1-2, is KAGVTQTPRYLIKTRGQQVTLSCSPISGHRSVSWYQQTPGQGLQFLFEYFSETQRNKGNFPGRFSGRQFSNSRSEMNVSTLELGDSALYLCASSPTVNYGYTFGSGTRLTVV.

This chain links TRBV3-1 (or the pseudogene TRBV3-2) with TRBJ2-1, with D possibly being TRBD2 (6 bases). CDR3 length: 12 amino acids. V dropped 6 bases and J dropped 15 bases, with 18 bases sitting between them. Germline lookup yields CDR1 LGHDT and CDR2 YNNKEL (reference sequence). The CDR3 region is CASSHQGGPRFF. In DNA, the CDR3 is TGTGCCAGCAGTCATCAGGGAGGCCCCCGGTTCTTC.

This sequence joins TRBV5-1 and TRBJ2-7, with D maybe TRBD2 (5 bases). The germline V and J ends were trimmed by 4 bases and 2 bases, with 10 bases remaining between them. Germline V CDR1 and CDR2: SGHRS, YFSETQ. The CDR3 is made up of 13 amino acids. The CDR3 reads CASSRGLAYEQYF. DNA of the CDR3: TGCGCCAGCAGCCGTGGACTGGCCTACGAGCAGTACTTC. Using reference TRBV5-1 and TRBJ2-7 for the parts outside the CDR3, the full variable domain is KAGVTQTPRYLIKTRGQQVTLSCSPISGHRSVSWYQQTPGQGLQFLFEYFSETQRNKGNFPGRFSGRQFSNSRSEMNVSTLELGDSALYLCASSRGLAYEQYFGPGTRLTVT.

The CDR3 nucleotides read TGTGCCAGCAGAAAACGAGGGGGTCAGCCCCAGCATTTT. It translates to CASRKRGGQPQHF. The gene calls are TRBV6-5 and TRBJ1-5; D is perhaps TRBD1 (6 bases). The CDR3 is 13 amino acids. Germline CDR1 MNHEY, CDR2 SVGAGI. V was shortened by 6 bases and J by 6 bases, with 12 bases between the two germline ends.

The chain combines TRBV19 with TRBJ2-7; D gene ambiguous. In germline, CDR1 is LNHDA, CDR2 SQIVND (reference sequence). V was clipped by 11 bases and J by 3 bases, with 14 bases between them. The CDR3 spans 12 residues. The CDR3 DNA is TGTGCCTGCCGAGGAAATAGCTACGAGCAGTACTTC. Its protein is CACRGNSYEQYF.

As concerns this clone: Distinct nucleotide sequences in the sample also encode this CDR3. The genes are TRBV18 and TRBJ1-6; TRBD1 matches 9 bases. This CDR3 contains 14 residues. Germline V gene lookup returns CDR1 KGHSH and CDR2 LQKENI. Losses at the gene ends were 3 bases for V and 6 bases for J; bases not matched to a gene: 0. DNA for the CDR3: TGTGCCAGCTCACCGGGACAGGGTAATTCACCCCTCCACTTT. It translates to CASSPGQGNSPLHF. The entire variable domain, with the rest obtained from reference TRBV18 and TRBJ1-6, is as follows: NAGVMQNPRHLVRRRGQEARLRCSPMKGHSHVYWYRQLPEEGLKFMVYLQKENIIDESGMPKERFSAEFPKEGPSILRIQQVVRGDSAAYFCASSPGQGNSPLHFGNGTRLTVT.

This rearrangement joins TRBV7-2 to TRBJ2-3, with a weak D call TRBD1 (6 bases). Trimming left V 5 bases short and J 0 bases short, with 9 bases between. CDR3 length equals 14 residues. Germline lookup yields CDR1 SGHTA and CDR2 FQGNSA. The CDR3 nucleotides read TGTGCCAGCAGCATCAGGGGAAGCACAGATACGCAGTATTTT. Protein sequence: CASSIRGSTDTQYF.

CDR3 in DNA: TGTGCCAGTAGCCGGGGCGGGATGAACACCGGGGAGCTGTTTTTT. Protein sequence: CASSRGGMNTGELFF. The chain employs TRBV19 and TRBJ2-2, with D possibly being TRBD2 (6 bases). V was cut by 6 bases and J by 1 base, with 12 bases left in between. The length of the CDR3 is 15 residues. Germline loops: CDR1 LNHDA, CDR2 SQIVND (reference sequence).

This rearrangement joins TRBV2 to TRBJ2-2; 7 positions match TRBD1. The germline V gene encodes CDR1 SNHLY and CDR2 FYNNEI. The junction had 10 bases not matched to a gene; V was cut back by 5 bases and J by 7 bases. The CDR3 extends over 15 amino acids. CDR3 in DNA: TGTGCCAGCAGTCGCCGAACAGGGGACGGCGGGGAGCTGTTTTTT. Translating gives CASSRRTGDGGELFF.

V gene TRBV11-3 combines with J gene TRBJ2-7, with 8 bases fitting TRBD1. The CDR3 consists of 13 residues. In germline, CDR1 is SGHNT, CDR2 YENEEA. With V trimmed by 2 bases and J by 5 bases, 2 bases remained unmatched. The CDR3 nucleotides read TGTGCCAGCAGCTTACAGGGGGCTGACGAGCAGTACTTC. Translating gives CASSLQGADEQYF.

The V call is TRBV4-1, the J call TRBJ1-2; a possible D gene is TRBD1 (5 bases). V was shortened by 1 base and J by 5 bases, with 23 bases between the two germline ends. The CDR3 consists of 18 residues. Germline V gene data show CDR1 as MGHRA and CDR2 as YSYEKL. CDR3 nucleotides: TGCGCCAGCAGCCAAGGGCAGGGACTTATACCTACCGGATATGGCTACACCTTC. It yields the protein CASSQGQGLIPTGYGYTF.

This chain connects TRBV30 to TRBJ2-7, with TRBD2 matching 7 bases. The CDR3 loop spans 13 amino acids. Looked up from germline, CDR1 is GTSNPN and CDR2 is SVGIG (reference sequence). Germline trimming cut 0 bases from V and 3 bases from J; bases unmatched to any gene: 2. CDR3 DNA: TGTGCCTGGAGTGTCGGGACTAACTACGAGCAGTACTTC. Encoded protein: CAWSVGTNYEQYF.

The CDR3: CASSSLAGAWVNEQFF. CDR3 coding DNA: TGTGCCAGCAGTTCACTAGCGGGAGCTTGGGTCAATGAGCAGTTCTTC. This chain joins TRBV27 and TRBJ2-1, with 11 bases fitting TRBD2. The germline gives CDR1 MNHEY, CDR2 SMNVEV (reference sequence). V shed 4 bases and J 6 bases; nucleotides not matched to a gene: 8. The CDR3 has 16 amino acids.

The V and J genes are TRBV3-1 (or the pseudogene TRBV3-2) and TRBJ2-2; 9 bases map to TRBD2. This CDR3 has 17 amino acids. CDR1 and CDR2 from the germline V gene are LGHDT and YNNKEL (reference sequence). The V segment lost 6 bases and the J segment 4 bases; nucleotides outside the gene matches: 12. The CDR3 nucleotides read TGTGCCAGCAGTCGACAAACGAGAGCGGGGGGCACCGGGGAGCTGTTTTTT. Protein: CASSRQTRAGGTGELFF.

CDR3 DNA sequence: TGTGCCAGCAGGGGCTTGCAAGAGACCCAGTACTTC. It encodes CASRGLQETQYF. V usage is TRBV2 and J usage is TRBJ2-5, with D uncertain. V was shortened by 6 bases and J by 2 bases, with 7 bases between the two germline ends. Germline lookup yields CDR1 SNHLY and CDR2 FYNNEI. The CDR3 contains 12 residues. The whole variable domain, filled in from reference TRBV2 and TRBJ2-5, reads EPEVTQTPSHQVTQMGQEVILRCVPISNHLYFYWYRQILGQKVEFLVSFYNNEISEKSEIFDDQFSVERPDGSNFTLKIRSTKLEDSAMYFCASRGLQETQYFGPGTRLLVL.

V and J are TRBV6-5 and TRBJ2-3; possibly TRBD2 for D (6 bases). The CDR3 extends over 13 amino acids. CDR1 MNHEY and CDR2 SVGAGI come from the germline V gene. V dropped 5 bases and J dropped 4 bases, with 10 bases sitting between them. The CDR3 spells CASSRETSDTQYF. CDR3 bases: TGTGCCAGCAGTCGGGAGACCTCAGATACGCAGTATTTT.

The genes are TRBV7-8 and TRBJ2-7; 11 positions match TRBD2. There are 14 residues in the CDR3. The trim removed 5 bases at V and 6 bases at J, leaving 6 bases unmatched. Germline V CDR1 and CDR2: SGHVS, FQNEAQ. The CDR3 spells CASSPGLAASEQYF. As DNA, the CDR3 is TGTGCCAGCAGCCCGGGACTAGCGGCGAGCGAGCAGTACTTC.

V usage is TRBV13 and J usage is TRBJ1-1; TRBD1 is a possible D gene (5 bases). With 5 bases removed from V and 3 bases from J, the gap between germline ends came to 7 bases. The germline V gene has CDR1 PRHDT and CDR2 FYEKMQ (reference sequence). The CDR3 covers 12 residues. The CDR3 loop reads CASSQGDTEAFF. CDR3 bases: TGTGCCAGCAGCCAAGGGGACACTGAAGCTTTCTTT.

This chain connects TRBV3-1 (or the pseudogene TRBV3-2) to TRBJ2-2; 8 nucleotides line up with TRBD2. The CDR3 is made up of 16 amino acids. The J segment lost 4 bases and the V segment lost 3 bases, leaving 7 bases of the junction unmatched. Per germline, CDR1 LGHDT and CDR2 YNNKEL (reference sequence). The CDR3 DNA is TGTGCCAGCAGCCAGTCCGCGGGAGGCGTCACCGGGGAGCTGTTTTTT. This gives the protein CASSQSAGGVTGELFF.

V is TRBV13 and J is TRBJ2-7; 10 positions match TRBD1. Per the germline V gene, CDR1 is PRHDT and CDR2 is FYEKMQ (reference sequence). This CDR3 is 13 amino acids long. The V gene end was trimmed by 3 bases and the J gene end by 4 bases; junction bases not matched to a gene: 0. The CDR3 nucleotides are TGTGCCAGCAGCTTGGACAGGGGGTACGAGCAGTACTTC. The encoded protein is CASSLDRGYEQYF.